This TCR beta chain was identified in a study of blood T cell repertoires in COVID-19 (dated by TCRdb to the early 2020s). With regard to the full study: Collaborator samples came from the United States, Italy and Spain and covered acute and convalescent phases of COVID-19. The prospective study material was composed of cDNA or gDNA derived from T cells, B-cell-depleted T cells, or PBMCs. Deeply sampled blood TCRbeta repertoires from subjects exposed to, actively infected with, or recovered from COVID-19 were included in the dataset. The repertoires were released in a freely available public database meant as a resource for research on the immune response to SARS-CoV-2. Samples were obtained from the ongoing ImmuneRACE study (first 160 participants) and from over 1,000 subjects provided by 6 global collaborators. A de-identified subject ID, COVID-19 status, age in years and sex were almost always included in the sample metadata. Where available, HLA class I and class II types were obtained from metadata supplied by the sample provider rather than from assay-based typing. What the work shows at the level of the full study, not this receptor alone: The amount of clinical and demographic metadata varied by source and participant and was provided uncurated.

The immunoSEQ Assay, a bias-controlled multiplex PCR, was used to amplify TCRbeta CDR3 regions from genomic DNA. The original methods were these. Within the assay, amplification of reference gene primers was used to estimate how many nucleated cells each sample contained. To quantify the absolute abundance of each unique TCRbeta CDR3 rearrangement, sequence reads were collapsed and filtered. For each sample, productive Simpson clonality was calculated by taking the square root of Simpson's diversity index across productive rearrangements. The clones in this table, taken by TCRdb from immuneACCESS, are in-frame only. Not every clone is retained; where verified, under half of the shortfall comes from an unresolved V gene, and the cause of the rest is unknown. V and J calls and clone size follow that table, whereas D and trimming were derived from the DNA. The sample table contains 300,000 to 350,000 clones; only one count was recorded for around 90% of them. The ten largest clones take up approximately 2% of the sample.

The CDR3 goes from the cysteine to the phenylalanine over 19 residues. Here the CDR3 DNA is all that survives: 57 bases in frame from base 1. Clipping removes 0 bases from V and 0 bases from J, with 4 as the unmatched junction base count. Looking up the germline V gene yields CDR1 LGHNA and CDR2 YSLEER. There are a few counts of this clone. The antigen it binds to is not known. Base qualities are missing; no much larger clone stands one base away. Collaborating institutions collected whole blood in K2EDTA tubes following their own protocols. Collaborator samples were shipped for TCRbeta analysis as frozen whole blood, isolated PBMCs, or DNA extracted from either sample type.

The sequence derives from a man between 18 and 29 years old with active or convalescent COVID-19. Recombination connected TRBV4-3 to TRBJ2-6; the central 11 bases match TRBD1. Sequenced material: peripheral blood. The CDR3 here reads CASSQDIGTGGSGANVLTF. The DNA reads TGCGCCAGCAGCCAAGATATCGGGACAGGGGGCTCTGGGGCCAACGTCCTGACTTTC.